The clone carrying this T cell receptor beta chain was recorded at least ten times. MiXCR, applied by TCRdb to the 5' RACE reads, yields one record per CDR3 protein. The sample lists 350,000 or so distinct CDR3 sequences; 20% to 25% were seen once. This sample was taken from a study of T-cell memory formation after mild COVID-19. This CDR3 is built from 15 residues. Germline CDR1 LGHNA, CDR2 YSLEER. V was pared by 1 base and J by 0 bases, with 9 bases between. The sequencing input was PBMCs or a T cell subset sorted from them (not recorded which). This TCR derives from a man in his late teens or twenties who had mild COVID-19 (a few samples of this study predate the infection). Cell type and time point are not known. The rearrangement links TRBV4-3 to TRBJ2-5; no clear D. In DNA form, the CDR3 reads TGCGCCAGCAGCCAAGGGGTGGGGTACCAAGAGACCCAGTACTTC. Amino acids: CASSQGVGYQETQYF.